This T cell receptor beta chain was captured in a study of blood T cell repertoires in COVID-19. Study overall: COVID-19 samples from acute and convalescent phases originated in the United States, Italy and Spain. Nucleic acid was either cDNA or gDNA, and it came from T cells, B-cell-depleted T cells, or PBMCs.

Original processing methods: Estimates of nucleated cell counts were drawn from the amplification of reference gene primers. Assay: immunoSEQ multiplex PCR; the TCRdb copy retains only in-frame clones and omits some. The DNA gave D and trimming, while V, J and clone size come from that table. Of fewer than 350,000 clones detected, about 89% appear once; the ten largest clones hold approximately 8.2%. This receptor was obtained from a man between 40 and 49 years old with active or convalescent COVID-19. The sample consisted of peripheral blood.

This chain's CDR3 is CASSPAGLSTDTQYF. CDR3 DNA sequence: TGCGCCAGCAGCCCAGCGGGTTTATCCACAGATACGCAGTATTTT. The J gene is TRBJ2-3, the V gene TRBV5-1, with D maybe TRBD2 (6 bases). This CDR3 has 15 residues. V was shortened by 4 bases and J by 2 bases, with 14 bases between the two germline ends. CDR1 and CDR2 from the germline V gene are SGHRS and YFSETQ.